These T cell receptor beta chains were read from a single sample in a study of beta chain features in type 1 diabetes. TCRdb keeps only in-frame clones here, not all; method: immunoSEQ multiplex PCR. The table shows 150,000 to 200,000 clones, with around 9.7% occurring only once. Sequencing was done on a sample of central memory CD4+ T cells from blood. These receptors were collected from a woman in her 30s with type 1 diabetes. The CDR3 runs from the conserved cysteine through the conserved F or W. Each record gives: J gene, D gene, clone size, V gene, CDR3 DNA, CDR3 protein. The D gene is left open where the match is weak. Expanded clones get a size class; other rows say once, few or many, or leave the size out.

TRBJ2-7,TRBD2,-,TRBV28,TGTGCCAGCATCTTCGCGACTAGCGGGACGGTTTCCGAGCAGTACTTC,CASIFATSGTVSEQYF
TRBJ1-4,-,few,TRBV7-9,TGTGCCAGCAGCGCAGGGCGCAGGGCAACTAATGAAAAACTGTTTTTT,CASSAGRRATNEKLFF
TRBJ2-7,-,few,TRBV11-3,TGTGCCAGCAGCCTCGACAGCTACGAGCAGTACTTC,CASSLDSYEQYF
TRBJ2-3,-,few,TRBV7-3,TGTGCCAGCAGCTTATCAGCACCGACTAGCACAGATACGCAGTATTTT,CASSLSAPTSTDTQYF
TRBJ2-1,-,-,TRBV14,TGTGCCAGCAGCCAAGTAGGAGTAGCGGCCTACAATGAGCAGTTCTTC,CASSQVGVAAYNEQFF
TRBJ2-5,-,few,TRBV29-1,TGCAGCGGGGAAGGGGCAGGGCGTGGGACCCAGTACTTC,CSGEGAGRGTQYF
TRBJ1-1,-,-,TRBV29-1,TGCAGCGTTGAAAAGGGGAGGGATGGAGGCACTGAAGCTTTCTTT,CSVEKGRDGGTEAFF
TRBJ1-2,-,-,TRBV30,TGTGCCGGAAGGCTTCGGGGGGATTATGGCTACACCTTC,CAGRLRGDYGYTF
TRBJ2-7,TRBD1,many,TRBV5-4,TGTGCCAGCAGCCGTCAGGACAGGGGTGGGTACGAGCAGTACTTC,CASSRQDRGGYEQYF
TRBJ2-1,TRBD1,-,TRBV28,TGTGCCAGCAGAGAGGGGACAGGGTACAATGAGCAGTTCTTC,CASREGTGYNEQFF
TRBJ2-3,TRBD1,-,TRBV19,TGTGCCAGTAGTACGCAGGGGGCGGCAGATACGCAGTATTTT,CASSTQGAADTQYF
TRBJ2-1,-,many,TRBV9,TGTGCCAGCAGCACACAGGGAGCGAACAATGAGCAGTTCTTC,CASSTQGANNEQFF
TRBJ1-1,-,-,TRBV18,TGTGCCAGCTCACCGGAGACTGAAGCTTTCTTT,CASSPETEAFF
TRBJ1-5,-,-,TRBV9,TGTGCCAGCAGCGTAGGTGGGAGCGGAGATCAGCCCCAGCATTTT,CASSVGGSGDQPQHF
TRBJ2-3,-,few,TRBV5-1,TGCGCCAGCAGCTTGGGTCTTTCTAGCACAGATACGCAGTATTTT,CASSLGLSSTDTQYF
TRBJ1-1,-,-,TRBV29-1,TGCAGCGTTGCAGGGACTGAAGCTTTCTTT,CSVAGTEAFF
TRBJ1-1,-,few,TRBV28,TGTGCCAGCAGTCAATATAGTAGGGGGTTTGAAGCTTTCTTT,CASSQYSRGFEAFF
TRBJ1-2,-,-,TRBV9,TGTGCCAGCAGCGAGCGGCAGGGAGGTGGCTACACCTTC,CASSERQGGGYTF
TRBJ1-5,-,few,TRBV9,TGTGCCAGCAGCGTGGGGCAATCGGGCAATCAGCCCCAGCATTTT,CASSVGQSGNQPQHF
TRBJ1-5,-,-,TRBV27,TGTGCCAGCAGTTTGGGGGGGGCGCGATGGCCCCAGCATTTT,CASSLGGARWPQHF
TRBJ2-3,TRBD2,few,TRBV27,TGTGCCAGCAGTTTATACGGACTAGAAACAGATACGCAGTATTTT,CASSLYGLETDTQYF
TRBJ2-3,TRBD1,few,TRBV28,TGTGCCAGCAGTAATCCCGGGACAGGGGTAGATACGCAGTATTTT,CASSNPGTGVDTQYF
TRBJ2-3,TRBD2,-,TRBV4-1,TGCGCCAGCAGCCAAGTTGGGAGCAGCGGGAGTGCGACAGATACGCAGTATTTT,CASSQVGSSGSATDTQYF
TRBJ2-5,TRBD1,few,TRBV29-1,TGCAGCGTGGACAGGGAGACCCAAGAGACCCAGTACTTC,CSVDRETQETQYF
TRBJ1-2,-,-,TRBV18,TGTGCCAGCTCACCCATAACGGACAGCGGCTACACCTTC,CASSPITDSGYTF